A selection of T cell receptor beta chains follows, all from one sample in a study of blood T cell repertoires in COVID-19. TCRdb keeps only in-frame clones here, not all; method: immunoSEQ multiplex PCR. The sample shows 250,000 or so clones, around four fifths of them seen only once. Sequenced input: peripheral blood. Every receptor here comes from a man in his 60s with acute or convalescent COVID-19. Both conserved end residues are part of each CDR3. The D gene is left open where the match is weak. The size entry is marked missing in some rows and otherwise reads once, few, many or a size class.

CDR3 protein: CASSSGQPGDTEAFF
CDR3 DNA: TGTGCCAGCAGCTCCGGACAGCCCGGGGACACTGAAGCTTTCTTT
clone size: NA
V gene: TRBV7-3
J gene: TRBJ1-1
D gene: NA

CDR3 protein: CASSLGARWTQYF
CDR3 DNA: TGTGCCAGCAGTTTAGGGGCCAGATGGACCCAGTACTTC
clone size: NA
V gene: TRBV27
J gene: TRBJ2-5
D gene: NA

CDR3 protein: CASSLDQVGGYTF
CDR3 DNA: TGCGCCAGCAGCTTGGATCAGGTTGGGGGCTACACCTTC
clone size: few
V gene: TRBV5-1
J gene: TRBJ1-2
D gene: NA

CDR3 protein: CASSFHGGAGNEQFF
CDR3 DNA: TGTGCCAGCAGCTTCCACGGGGGGGCCGGGAATGAGCAGTTCTTC
clone size: NA
V gene: TRBV9
J gene: TRBJ2-1
D gene: TRBD2

CDR3 protein: CASSLGDRGPTDTQYF
CDR3 DNA: TGCGCCAGCAGCTTGGGGGACAGGGGGCCCACAGATACGCAGTATTTT
clone size: NA
V gene: TRBV5-1
J gene: TRBJ2-3
D gene: TRBD1

CDR3 protein: CASSDQTYEQYF
CDR3 DNA: TGTGCCAGCAGTGACCAAACCTACGAGCAGTACTTC
clone size: NA
V gene: TRBV25-1
J gene: TRBJ2-7
D gene: NA

CDR3 protein: CASSEVKGLAGGPRNEQFF
CDR3 DNA: TGTGCCAGCAGTGAAGTAAAGGGGTTAGCGGGGGGGCCGCGCAATGAGCAGTTCTTC
clone size: NA
V gene: TRBV6-1
J gene: TRBJ2-1
D gene: TRBD2

CDR3 protein: CASSPASGRVADTQYF
CDR3 DNA: TGTGCCAGCAGCCCCGCTAGCGGGAGGGTCGCAGATACGCAGTATTTT
clone size: NA
V gene: TRBV7-2
J gene: TRBJ2-3
D gene: TRBD2

CDR3 protein: CASSLWNRGFGMMNTEAFF
CDR3 DNA: TGTGCCAGCAGCTTATGGAACAGGGGATTCGGGATGATGAACACTGAAGCTTTCTTT
clone size: few
V gene: TRBV5-6
J gene: TRBJ1-1
D gene: TRBD1

CDR3 protein: CASGRDSPYTF
CDR3 DNA: TGTGCCAGTGGTCGGGACAGCCCCTACACCTTC
clone size: few
V gene: TRBV19
J gene: TRBJ1-2
D gene: TRBD1

CDR3 protein: CASSRRRTGVEAFF
CDR3 DNA: TGTGCCAGTAGTCGCCGGCGGACAGGAGTTGAAGCTTTCTTT
clone size: NA
V gene: TRBV19
J gene: TRBJ1-1
D gene: TRBD1

CDR3 protein: CAWTGTGGYGYTF
CDR3 DNA: TGTGCCTGGACCGGGACAGGGGGATATGGCTACACCTTC
clone size: NA
V gene: TRBV30
J gene: TRBJ1-2
D gene: TRBD1

CDR3 protein: CASSPAPSGGADTQYF
CDR3 DNA: TGTGCCAGCAGTCCTGCGCCTAGCGGGGGGGCAGATACGCAGTATTTT
clone size: NA
V gene: TRBV6-4
J gene: TRBJ2-3
D gene: TRBD2

CDR3 protein: CASSTRTGPNYGYTF
CDR3 DNA: TGTGCCAGTAGTACGCGGACAGGACCCAACTATGGCTACACCTTC
clone size: NA
V gene: TRBV19
J gene: TRBJ1-2
D gene: TRBD1

CDR3 protein: CASSSRTGTNEKLFF
CDR3 DNA: TGTGCCAGCAGCTCCCGGACAGGGACAAATGAAAAACTGTTTTTT
clone size: NA
V gene: TRBV5-4
J gene: TRBJ1-4
D gene: TRBD1

CDR3 protein: CASRKTSFADTQYF
CDR3 DNA: TGTGCCAGCAGGAAAACTAGCTTCGCAGATACGCAGTATTTT
clone size: NA
V gene: TRBV7-9
J gene: TRBJ2-3
D gene: NA

CDR3 protein: CASSLEGDYNEQFF
CDR3 DNA: TGTGCCAGCAGCTTAGAGGGAGACTACAATGAGCAGTTCTTC
clone size: NA
V gene: TRBV7-9
J gene: TRBJ2-1
D gene: NA

CDR3 protein: CASSAMGQLYTEAFF
CDR3 DNA: TGTGCCAGCAGCGCCATGGGACAACTATACACTGAAGCTTTCTTT
clone size: NA
V gene: TRBV21-1
J gene: TRBJ1-1
D gene: NA

CDR3 protein: CASSQDWTSREYEQYF
CDR3 DNA: TGCGCCAGCAGCCAAGATTGGACTAGTAGGGAGTACGAGCAGTACTTC
clone size: NA
V gene: TRBV4-1
J gene: TRBJ2-7
D gene: TRBD2

CDR3 protein: CASSPSPSGPYEQYF
CDR3 DNA: TGTGCCAGTAGTCCCTCCCCGAGCGGGCCCTACGAGCAGTACTTC
clone size: NA
V gene: TRBV19
J gene: TRBJ2-7
D gene: NA

CDR3 protein: CASSDQGGAAYEQYF
CDR3 DNA: TGCGCCAGCAGCGATCAGGGTGGGGCCGCCTACGAGCAGTACTTC
clone size: once
V gene: TRBV5-1
J gene: TRBJ2-7
D gene: NA

CDR3 protein: CASSYTGQSNQPQHF
CDR3 DNA: TGTGCCAGCAGTTACACGGGACAGTCAAATCAGCCCCAGCATTTT
clone size: NA
V gene: TRBV6-6
J gene: TRBJ1-5
D gene: TRBD1

CDR3 protein: CAISGQRGSTGELFF
CDR3 DNA: TGTGCCATCAGTGGCCAGCGGGGGAGCACCGGGGAGCTGTTTTTT
clone size: NA
V gene: TRBV10-3
J gene: TRBJ2-2
D gene: TRBD2

CDR3 protein: CASSYWGGRVTEAFF
CDR3 DNA: TGTGCCAGCAGTTACTGGGGGGGGCGCGTCACTGAAGCTTTCTTT
clone size: NA
V gene: TRBV6-5
J gene: TRBJ1-1
D gene: NA

CDR3 protein: CSVEGGTANEKLFF
CDR3 DNA: TGCAGCGTTGAAGGCGGCACGGCTAATGAAAAACTGTTTTTT
clone size: NA
V gene: TRBV29-1
J gene: TRBJ1-4
D gene: NA

CDR3 protein: CASSRTGVGNTIYF
CDR3 DNA: TGTGCCAGCAGCCGGACAGGGGTCGGAAACACCATATATTTT
clone size: once
V gene: TRBV5-6
J gene: TRBJ1-3
D gene: TRBD1

CDR3 protein: CASSYDRGQVEAFF
CDR3 DNA: TGTGCCAGCAGTTACGACAGGGGGCAAGTTGAAGCTTTCTTT
clone size: NA
V gene: TRBV6-5
J gene: TRBJ1-1
D gene: TRBD1

CDR3 protein: CASSYSLASGQPQHF
CDR3 DNA: TGTGCCAGCAGTTACTCGCTCGCCAGCGGTCAGCCCCAGCATTTT
clone size: NA
V gene: TRBV6-2/TRBV6-3
J gene: TRBJ1-5
D gene: NA

CDR3 protein: CASSIGLAGGSYEQYF
CDR3 DNA: TGTGCCAGTAGTATAGGACTAGCGGGAGGCTCCTACGAGCAGTACTTC
clone size: once
V gene: TRBV19
J gene: TRBJ2-7
D gene: TRBD2